The source of this TCR beta chain is a study of cytomegalovirus exposure and HLA in healthy donors. The PCR used 60 Vbeta and 13 Jbeta primers. The table came from immunoSEQ multiplex PCR; TCRdb's copy has only in-frame clones and leaves some out. This sample has about 83,000 clones; 75% to 85% occur once, and the top ten carry 1.5% to 2%. In this sample, this clone turned up a few times. Germline assignment: CDR1 MNHEY and CDR2 SVGAGI. V lost 4 bases to trimming and J lost 10 bases; unmatched junction nucleotides: 15. The CDR3 sequence is 15 residues long. The chain recombines TRBV6-5 with TRBJ1-1; 7 nucleotides line up with TRBD1. The sequenced sample consisted of PBMCs. The sequence was obtained from a woman aged 25 to 45 in good health and CMV-seronegative. The CDR3 sequence: CASSLNRQTRGVAFF. In DNA form, the CDR3 reads TGTGCCAGCAGTTTAAACCGACAGACCAGGGGGGTAGCTTTCTTT.